What follows are 8 T cell receptor beta chains derived from one specimen sequenced in a study of T cell changes during pregnancy in multiple sclerosis. Clones were read by immunoSEQ multiplex PCR, and TCRdb kept only the in-frame ones, dropping some. The sample holds more than 65,000 clones; roughly 90% are singletons and the top ten take more than 9%. Sequenced here: peripheral blood, sampled after pregnancy. All receptors derive from a female donor in good health, enrolled as a control in a pregnancy study.

The chain combines TRBV7-9 with TRBJ1-6; D not certain. Trimming pared 1 base from V and 10 bases from J, leaving 11 bases between. There are 14 residues in the CDR3. CDR1 SEHNR and CDR2 FQNEAQ come from the germline V gene (reference sequence). The CDR3 bases are TGTGCCAGCAGCTTAGACAGTCTCAGCTCACCCCTCCACTTT. Protein product: CASSLDSLSSPLHF. The full variable domain, with the rest looked up from reference TRBV7-9 and TRBJ1-6, is DTGVSQNPRHKITKRGQNVTFRCDPISEHNRLYWYRQTLGQGPEFLTYFQNEAQLEKSRLLSDRFSAERPKGSFSTLEIQRTEQGDSAMYLCASSLDSLSSPLHFGNGTRLTVT.

The chain uses TRBV27 and TRBJ1-2, with D possibly matching TRBD1 (5 bases). In germline, CDR1 is MNHEY, CDR2 SMNVEV (reference sequence). The length of the CDR3 is 14 residues. V was trimmed by 3 bases and J by 5 bases, leaving 13 bases between them. CDR3 sequence: CASSFGQGSYGYTF. The CDR3 DNA follows: TGTGCCAGCAGTTTCGGGCAGGGTTCATATGGCTACACCTTC.

The chain carries TRBV5-1 and TRBJ2-2, with TRBD1 identical over 9 bases. The J segment lost 6 bases and the V segment lost 3 bases, leaving 3 bases of the junction unmatched. Germline-derived CDR1 and CDR2 are SGHRS and YFSETQ. The CDR3 sequence is 14 residues long. CDR3 DNA: TGCGCCAGCAGCTCTACAGGGGGCCCCGGGGAGCTGTTTTTT. This gives the protein CASSSTGGPGELFF.

The chain couples TRBV18 to TRBJ2-7; D may be TRBD2 (7 bases). This CDR3 comprises 16 residues. The germline V gene encodes CDR1 KGHSH and CDR2 LQKENI. With 6 bases removed from V and 0 bases from J, the gap between germline ends came to 18 bases. As DNA, the CDR3 is TGTGCCAGCTCGACTGGCGGGGGCGCGATCTCCTACGAGCAGTACTTC. It encodes CASSTGGGAISYEQYF.

This clone has a single count. V gene TRBV27 combines with J gene TRBJ1-5, with D hard to call. CDR3 length: 14 amino acids. The V end lost 2 bases, the J end lost 4 bases, and 9 bases lay between the germline ends. Germline values: CDR1 MNHEY, CDR2 SMNVEV (reference sequence). In DNA, the CDR3 is TGTGCCAGCAGTTTAAACCCCGGGAATCAGCCCCAGCATTTT. The encoded protein is CASSLNPGNQPQHF.

CDR3: CSAAGQRGTGELFF. The CDR3 bases are TGCAGCGCCGCCGGGCAGCGGGGGACCGGGGAGCTGTTTTTT. V and J are TRBV29-1 and TRBJ2-2; 8 nucleotides align to TRBD2. The germline V gene encodes CDR1 SQVTM and CDR2 ANQGSEA. Trimming removed 7 bases from V and 5 bases from J; junction bases left unmatched: 9. This CDR3 is 14 amino acids long.

V and J are TRBV6-6 and TRBJ2-1; unclear D gene. Per germline, CDR1 MNHNY and CDR2 SVGAGI (reference sequence). The CDR3 covers 13 residues. With 7 bases removed from V and 8 bases from J, the gap between germline ends came to 15 bases. CDR3 sequence: CASNTPPAYEQFF. CDR3 coding DNA: TGTGCCAGCAACACTCCCCCAGCGTATGAGCAGTTCTTC.

This clone was counted once. The chain carries TRBV29-1 and TRBJ2-1; the match to TRBD2 covers 11 bases. Germline-derived CDR1 and CDR2 are SQVTM and ANQGSEA. V dropped 1 base and J dropped 4; count of bases not matched to a gene: 6. There are 16 residues in the CDR3. The CDR3: CSVEGGLAGKYNEQFF. For the CDR3, the DNA is TGCAGCGTTGAAGGTGGACTAGCGGGCAAATACAATGAGCAGTTCTTC.